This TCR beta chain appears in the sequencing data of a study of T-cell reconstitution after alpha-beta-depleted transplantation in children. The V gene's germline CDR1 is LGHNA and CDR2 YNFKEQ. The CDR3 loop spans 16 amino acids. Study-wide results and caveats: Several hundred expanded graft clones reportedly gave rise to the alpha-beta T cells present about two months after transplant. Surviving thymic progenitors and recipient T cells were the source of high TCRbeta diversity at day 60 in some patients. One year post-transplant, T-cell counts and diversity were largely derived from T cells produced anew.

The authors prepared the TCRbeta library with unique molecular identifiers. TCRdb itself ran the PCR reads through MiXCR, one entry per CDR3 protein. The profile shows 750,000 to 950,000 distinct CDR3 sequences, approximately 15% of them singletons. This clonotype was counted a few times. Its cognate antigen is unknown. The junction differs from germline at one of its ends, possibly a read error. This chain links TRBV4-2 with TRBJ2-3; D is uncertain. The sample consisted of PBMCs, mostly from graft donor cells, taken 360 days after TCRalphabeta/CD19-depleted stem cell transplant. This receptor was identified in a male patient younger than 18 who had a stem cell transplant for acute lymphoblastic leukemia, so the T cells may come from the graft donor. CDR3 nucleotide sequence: TGCGCCAGCAGCCAAGATGGTAGCTCTGGCACAGATACGCAGTATTTT. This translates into CASSQDGSSGTDTQYF.